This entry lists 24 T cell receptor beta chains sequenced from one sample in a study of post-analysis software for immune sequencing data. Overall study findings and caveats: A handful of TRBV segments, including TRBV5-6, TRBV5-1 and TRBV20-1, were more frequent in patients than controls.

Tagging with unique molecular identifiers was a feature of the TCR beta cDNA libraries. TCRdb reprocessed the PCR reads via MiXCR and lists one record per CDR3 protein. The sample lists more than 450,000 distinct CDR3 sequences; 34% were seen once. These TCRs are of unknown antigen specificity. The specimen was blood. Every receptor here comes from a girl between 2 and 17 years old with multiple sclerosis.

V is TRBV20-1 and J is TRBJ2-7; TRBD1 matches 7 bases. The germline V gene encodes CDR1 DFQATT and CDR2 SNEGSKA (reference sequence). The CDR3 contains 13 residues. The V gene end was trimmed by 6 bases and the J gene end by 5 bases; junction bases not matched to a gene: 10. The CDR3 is CSAGRTGIDEQYF. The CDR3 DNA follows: TGCAGTGCCGGACGGACAGGTATCGACGAGCAGTACTTC.

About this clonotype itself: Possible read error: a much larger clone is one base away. Here the CDR3 DNA reads TGTGCCAGCAGTGAATCCAGCGGGGGGGCTGGAAATGAGCGGTTCTTC. Protein sequence: CASSESSGGAGNERFF. The rearrangement joins TRBV25-1 to TRBJ2-1; 10 nucleotides agree with TRBD2. Looked up from germline, CDR1 is MGHDK and CDR2 is SYGVNS. The CDR3 extends over 16 amino acids. Full variable domain (outside the CDR3, taken from reference TRBV25-1 and TRBJ2-1): EADIYQTPRYLVIGTGKKITLECSQTMGHDKMYWYQQDPGMELHLIHYSYGVNSTEKGDLSSESTVSRIRTEHFPLTLESARPSHTSQYLCASSESSGGAGNERFFGPGTRLTVL.

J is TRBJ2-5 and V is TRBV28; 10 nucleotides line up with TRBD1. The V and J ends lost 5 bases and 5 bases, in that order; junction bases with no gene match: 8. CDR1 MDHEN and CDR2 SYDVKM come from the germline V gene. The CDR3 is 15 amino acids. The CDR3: CASSAGTGVGETQYF. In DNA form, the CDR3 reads TGTGCCAGCAGTGCGGGGACAGGGGTCGGGGAGACCCAGTACTTC.

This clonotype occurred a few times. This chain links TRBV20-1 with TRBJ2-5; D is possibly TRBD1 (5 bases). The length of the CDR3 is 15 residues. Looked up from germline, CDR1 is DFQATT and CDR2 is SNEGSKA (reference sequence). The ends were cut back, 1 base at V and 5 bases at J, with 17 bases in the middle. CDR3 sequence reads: CSARAPLAGIETQYF. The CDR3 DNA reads TGCAGTGCTAGAGCTCCCCTCGCAGGGATCGAGACCCAGTACTTC.

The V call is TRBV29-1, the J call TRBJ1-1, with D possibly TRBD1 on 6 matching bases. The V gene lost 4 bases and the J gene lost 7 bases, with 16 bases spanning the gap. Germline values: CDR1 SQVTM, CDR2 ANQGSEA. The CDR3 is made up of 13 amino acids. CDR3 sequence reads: CSVGGGLGGEAFF. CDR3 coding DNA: TGCAGCGTTGGGGGGGGGCTGGGGGGTGAAGCTTTCTTT.

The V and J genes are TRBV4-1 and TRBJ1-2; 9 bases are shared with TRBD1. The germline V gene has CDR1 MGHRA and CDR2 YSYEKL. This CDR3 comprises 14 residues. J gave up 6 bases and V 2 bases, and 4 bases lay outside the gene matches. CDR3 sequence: CASSQRQGVDGYTF. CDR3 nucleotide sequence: TGCGCCAGCAGCCAAAGACAGGGGGTGGATGGCTACACCTTC.

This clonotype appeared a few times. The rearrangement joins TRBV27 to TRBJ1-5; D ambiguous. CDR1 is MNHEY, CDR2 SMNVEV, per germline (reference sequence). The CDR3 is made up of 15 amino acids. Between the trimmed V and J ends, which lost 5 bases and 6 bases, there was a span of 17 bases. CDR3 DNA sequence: TGTGCCAGCAGTCCCTCTCACTCTCTGGTTCAGCCCCAGCATTTT. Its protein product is CASSPSHSLVQPQHF.

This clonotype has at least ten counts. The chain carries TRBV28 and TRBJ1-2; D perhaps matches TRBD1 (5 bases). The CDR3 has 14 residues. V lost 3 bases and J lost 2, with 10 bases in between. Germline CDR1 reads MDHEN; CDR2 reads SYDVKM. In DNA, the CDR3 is TGTGCCAGCAGTTTGACAGTCCCAAACTATGGCTACACCTTC. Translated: CASSLTVPNYGYTF.

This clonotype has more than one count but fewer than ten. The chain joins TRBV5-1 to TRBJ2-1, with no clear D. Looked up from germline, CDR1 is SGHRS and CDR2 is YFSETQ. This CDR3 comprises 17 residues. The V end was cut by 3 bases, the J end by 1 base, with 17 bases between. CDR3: CASSSGTRSTSYNEQFF. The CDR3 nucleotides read TGCGCCAGCAGCTCCGGAACGAGATCTACTTCCTACAATGAGCAGTTCTTC.

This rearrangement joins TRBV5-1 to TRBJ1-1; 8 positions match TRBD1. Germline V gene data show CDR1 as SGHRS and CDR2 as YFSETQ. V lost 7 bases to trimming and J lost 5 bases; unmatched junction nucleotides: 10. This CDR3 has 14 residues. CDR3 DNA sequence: TGCGCCAGCGCGTCAGGACAGGGATGGACTGAAGCTTTCTTT. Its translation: CASASGQGWTEAFF.

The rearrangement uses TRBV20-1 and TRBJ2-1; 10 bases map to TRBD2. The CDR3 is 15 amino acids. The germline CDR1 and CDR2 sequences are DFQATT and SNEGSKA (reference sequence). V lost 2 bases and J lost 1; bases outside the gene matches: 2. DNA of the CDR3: TGCAGTGCTAGATCTAGCGGGGGTTCCTACAATGAGCAGTTCTTC. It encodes CSARSSGGSYNEQFF.

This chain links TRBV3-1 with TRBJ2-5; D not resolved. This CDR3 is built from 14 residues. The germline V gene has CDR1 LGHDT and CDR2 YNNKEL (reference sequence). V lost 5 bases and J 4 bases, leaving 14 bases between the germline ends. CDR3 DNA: TGTGCCAGCAGCAGGATCTTAGTAACAGAGACCCAGTACTTC. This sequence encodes CASSRILVTETQYF.

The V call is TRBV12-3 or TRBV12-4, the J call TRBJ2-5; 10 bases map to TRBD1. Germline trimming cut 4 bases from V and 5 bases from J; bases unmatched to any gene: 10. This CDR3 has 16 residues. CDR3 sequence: CASSSPGQGPSETQYF. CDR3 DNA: TGTGCCAGCAGTTCCCCGGGACAGGGGCCCTCCGAGACCCAGTACTTC.

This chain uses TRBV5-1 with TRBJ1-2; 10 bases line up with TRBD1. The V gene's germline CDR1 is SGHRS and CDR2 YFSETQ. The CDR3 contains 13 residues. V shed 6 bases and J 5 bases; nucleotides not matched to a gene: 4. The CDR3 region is CASNRDRGYGYTF. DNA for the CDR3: TGCGCCAGCAACCGGGACAGGGGATATGGCTACACCTTC.

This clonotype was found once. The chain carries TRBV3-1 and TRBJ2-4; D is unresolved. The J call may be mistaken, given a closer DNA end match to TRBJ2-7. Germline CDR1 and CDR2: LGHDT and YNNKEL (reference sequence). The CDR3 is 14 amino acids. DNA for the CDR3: TGTGCCAGCAGCCAAGACAGCTTTCCCTACGAGCAGTACTTC. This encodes CASSQDSFPYEQYF.

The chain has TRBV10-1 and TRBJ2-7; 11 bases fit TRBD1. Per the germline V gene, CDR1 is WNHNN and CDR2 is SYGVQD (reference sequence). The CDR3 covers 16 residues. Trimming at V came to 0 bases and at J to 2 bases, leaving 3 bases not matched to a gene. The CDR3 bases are TGCGCCAGCAGTGAGTCGAAGGGACAGGGGGCCTACGAGCAGTACTTC. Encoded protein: CASSESKGQGAYEQYF.

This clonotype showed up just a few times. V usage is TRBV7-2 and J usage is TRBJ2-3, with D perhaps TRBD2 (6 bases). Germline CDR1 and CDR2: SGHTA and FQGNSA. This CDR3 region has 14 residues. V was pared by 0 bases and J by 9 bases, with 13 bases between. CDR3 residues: CASSLAGGSLTQYF. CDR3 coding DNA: TGTGCCAGCAGCTTAGCGGGGGGATCTCTGACGCAGTATTTT.

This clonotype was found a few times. The CDR3 coding sequence is TGTGCCAGCAGCTTAGGCTCGACTGAAGCTTTCTTT. Protein: CASSLGSTEAFF. This chain uses TRBV7-3 with TRBJ1-1; D not resolved. The germline gives CDR1 SGHTA, CDR2 FQGTGA. The CDR3 length is 12 residues. V was pared by 2 bases and J by 5 bases, with 6 bases between.

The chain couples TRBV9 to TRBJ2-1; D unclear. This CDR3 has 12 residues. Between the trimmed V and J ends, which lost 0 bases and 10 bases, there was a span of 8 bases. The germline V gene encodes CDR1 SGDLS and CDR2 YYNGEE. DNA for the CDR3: TGTGCCAGCAGCGTAGGTGTCGGGGAGCAGTTCTTC. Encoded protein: CASSVGVGEQFF.

The DNA for the CDR3 is TGTGCCAGCAGCCTGGATCCACAGGGCATAAACACTGAAGCTTTCTTT. It is translated as CASSLDPQGINTEAFF. The rearrangement links TRBV5-5 to TRBJ1-1, with D perhaps matching TRBD1 (6 bases). There are 16 residues in the CDR3. The ends were cut back, 4 bases at V and 2 bases at J, with 18 bases in the middle. Per the germline V gene, CDR1 is SGHKS and CDR2 is YYEKEE (reference sequence).

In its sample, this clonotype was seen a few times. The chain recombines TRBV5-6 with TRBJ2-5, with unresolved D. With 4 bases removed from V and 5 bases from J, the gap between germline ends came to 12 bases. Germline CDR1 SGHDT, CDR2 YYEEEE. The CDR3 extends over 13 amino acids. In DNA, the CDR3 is TGTGCCAGCAGCCCCGAAAGCAGCGAGACCCAGTACTTC. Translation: CASSPESSETQYF.

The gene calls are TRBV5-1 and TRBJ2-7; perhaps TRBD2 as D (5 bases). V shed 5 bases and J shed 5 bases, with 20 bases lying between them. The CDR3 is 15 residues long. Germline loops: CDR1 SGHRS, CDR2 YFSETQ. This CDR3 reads CASSYTRTGNDEQYF. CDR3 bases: TGCGCCAGCAGTTATACCAGGACTGGTAATGACGAGCAGTACTTC.

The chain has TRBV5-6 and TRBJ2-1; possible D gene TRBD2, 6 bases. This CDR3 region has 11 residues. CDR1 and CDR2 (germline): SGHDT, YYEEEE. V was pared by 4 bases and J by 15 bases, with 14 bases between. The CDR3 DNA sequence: TGTGCCAGCAGCACCGGGACTCGGGGGTTCTTC. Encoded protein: CASSTGTRGFF.

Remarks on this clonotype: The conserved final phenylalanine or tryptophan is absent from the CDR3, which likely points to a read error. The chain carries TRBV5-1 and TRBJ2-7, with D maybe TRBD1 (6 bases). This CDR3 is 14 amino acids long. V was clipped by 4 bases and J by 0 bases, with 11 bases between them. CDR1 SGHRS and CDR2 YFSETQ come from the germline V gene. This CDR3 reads CASSPTGSSYEQYI. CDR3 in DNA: TGCGCCAGCAGCCCCACAGGGAGCTCCTACGAGCAGTACATC.